The clone carrying this TCR beta chain was counted only a few times. Its antigen remains unidentified. The sample belongs to a study of blood T cells in healthy people across ages. Findings and caveats of the study: Significant beta diversity loss was already apparent by age approximately 40, declining roughly linearly. Reliance upon unsorted PBMCs precluded definitive naive versus antigen-experienced comparison.

The CDR3 runs 15 residues. The germline V gene has CDR1 SGHTA and CDR2 FQGNSA. The junction had 3 bases not matched to a gene; V was cut back by 3 bases and J by 3 bases. Alongside a J-beta primer mix, a sample-barcoded 5' primer served in a second PCR lasting roughly 6 to 11 cycles. TCRdb re-analysed the 5' RACE reads in MiXCR, keeping a single row per CDR3 protein. The data contain about 670,000 distinct CDR3 sequences, around two fifths of them singletons. Specimen: blood. This sequence joins TRBV7-2 and TRBJ2-1, with 9 positions matching TRBD2. The receptor's source is a man at least 80 years old in good health. CDR3 sequence: CASSFGREGYNEQFF. In DNA form, the CDR3 reads TGTGCCAGCAGCTTTGGGCGGGAGGGCTACAATGAGCAGTTCTTC.